The rows below give T cell receptor beta chains drawn from one sample of a study of vaccination and CD4 T cells after COVID-19. Their cognate antigens are unknown. In TCRdb, the PCR reads were re-called with MiXCR into one record per CDR3 protein. In the table there are fewer than 20,000 distinct CDR3 sequences, 72% of which are singletons. The sequenced sample consisted of CD4+ T cells from blood, cultured in vitro. Receptor source: a human donor who had recovered from COVID-19. Each CDR3 is given with its conserved first and last residue. The order of the fields is V gene, clone size, D gene, J gene, CDR3 protein, CDR3 DNA. A D gene is named only where the DNA matches it firmly. Clone size appears in some rows only: once, few, many, or a class for an expanded clone.

v_call: TRBV7-2
clone_size: NA
d_call: NA
j_call: TRBJ2-3
cdr3_aa: CASTPNRLSADTQYF
cdr3_nt: TGTGCCAGCACCCCAAATAGACTGAGTGCAGATACGCAGTATTTT

v_call: TRBV7-2
clone_size: NA
d_call: NA
j_call: TRBJ1-3
cdr3_aa: CASSLEYSGNTIYF
cdr3_nt: TGTGCCAGCAGCTTAGAGTACTCTGGAAACACCATATATTTT

v_call: TRBV20-1
clone_size: once
d_call: TRBD2
j_call: TRBJ2-5
cdr3_aa: CSATDGPSGGTQYF
cdr3_nt: TGCAGTGCTACCGATGGACCAAGCGGGGGGACCCAGTACTTC

v_call: TRBV28
clone_size: NA
d_call: TRBD1
j_call: TRBJ1-5
cdr3_aa: CASSGLRDRVGSNQPQHF
cdr3_nt: TGTGCCAGCAGTGGACTCCGGGACAGGGTGGGTAGCAATCAGCCCCAGCATTTT

v_call: TRBV24-1
clone_size: once
d_call: NA
j_call: TRBJ2-3
cdr3_aa: CATSDFGLQPRKQYF
cdr3_nt: TGTGCCACCAGTGATTTTGGCCTCCAACCACGGAAGCAGTATTTT

v_call: TRBV6-5
clone_size: NA
d_call: NA
j_call: TRBJ1-5
cdr3_aa: CASSSGYNQPQHF
cdr3_nt: TGTGCCAGCAGTTCGGGTTACAATCAGCCCCAGCATTTT

v_call: TRBV6-2/TRBV6-3
clone_size: NA
d_call: NA
j_call: TRBJ2-7
cdr3_aa: CASSYSRNSVGRNEQYF
cdr3_nt: TGTGCCAGCAGTTACTCGCGAAATTCAGTAGGGAGAAACGAGCAGTACTTC

v_call: TRBV15
clone_size: few
d_call: TRBD1
j_call: TRBJ1-2
cdr3_aa: CATSRDRDRVENGYTF
cdr3_nt: TGTGCCACCAGCAGAGATCGGGACAGGGTTGAAAATGGCTACACCTTC

v_call: TRBV20-1
clone_size: few
d_call: NA
j_call: TRBJ1-5
cdr3_aa: CSAWDTGILGQPQHF
cdr3_nt: TGCAGTGCTTGGGACACAGGGATTCTTGGTCAGCCCCAGCATTTT

v_call: TRBV7-9
clone_size: NA
d_call: TRBD2
j_call: TRBJ2-7
cdr3_aa: CASRPPGGRETYEQYF
cdr3_nt: TGTGCCAGCAGGCCTCCGGGGGGGCGCGAGACCTACGAGCAGTACTTC

v_call: TRBV4-2
clone_size: NA
d_call: NA
j_call: TRBJ1-2
cdr3_aa: CASSQREGYTF
cdr3_nt: TGTGCCAGCAGCCAACGGGAGGGCTACACCTTC

v_call: TRBV20-1
clone_size: NA
d_call: NA
j_call: TRBJ2-7
cdr3_aa: CSATDTAPYEQYF
cdr3_nt: TGCAGTGCCACGGACACCGCCCCCTACGAGCAGTACTTC

v_call: TRBV6-1
clone_size: once
d_call: NA
j_call: TRBJ2-7
cdr3_aa: CASSPSGINYEQYF
cdr3_nt: TGTGCCAGCAGTCCCTCCGGGATTAACTACGAGCAGTACTTC

v_call: TRBV28
clone_size: NA
d_call: NA
j_call: TRBJ1-3
cdr3_aa: CASSIQGKGSGNTIYF
cdr3_nt: TGTGCCAGCAGTATACAGGGAAAGGGCTCTGGAAACACCATATATTTT

v_call: TRBV7-2
clone_size: NA
d_call: NA
j_call: TRBJ1-3
cdr3_aa: CASKDRPSSGNTIYF
cdr3_nt: TGTGCCAGCAAGGACAGACCATCCTCTGGAAACACCATATATTTT

v_call: TRBV25-1
clone_size: NA
d_call: TRBD2
j_call: TRBJ2-5
cdr3_aa: CASSDASGGWAQYF
cdr3_nt: TGTGCCAGCAGTGATGCTAGCGGGGGGTGGGCCCAGTACTTC

v_call: TRBV6-2/TRBV6-3
clone_size: NA
d_call: TRBD1
j_call: TRBJ1-1
cdr3_aa: CASRNRGNTEAFF
cdr3_nt: TGTGCCAGCAGGAACAGGGGGAACACTGAAGCTTTCTTT

v_call: TRBV7-2
clone_size: NA
d_call: TRBD1
j_call: TRBJ2-5
cdr3_aa: CASSSYRGPQYF
cdr3_nt: TGTGCCAGCAGCTCGTACAGGGGCCCCCAGTACTTC

v_call: TRBV5-4
clone_size: NA
d_call: NA
j_call: TRBJ2-1
cdr3_aa: CASSVTGGDEQFF
cdr3_nt: TGTGCCAGCAGCGTGACGGGGGGCGATGAGCAGTTCTTC

v_call: TRBV20-1
clone_size: few
d_call: TRBD1
j_call: TRBJ1-5
cdr3_aa: CSAPRDRGNQPQHF
cdr3_nt: TGCAGTGCTCCGAGGGACAGGGGGAATCAGCCCCAGCATTTT

v_call: TRBV20-1
clone_size: few
d_call: TRBD1
j_call: TRBJ1-5
cdr3_aa: CSANGQGAVNQPQHF
cdr3_nt: TGCAGTGCTAACGGACAGGGGGCGGTGAATCAGCCCCAGCATTTT

v_call: TRBV2
clone_size: NA
d_call: NA
j_call: TRBJ2-7
cdr3_aa: CASRVIYEQYF
cdr3_nt: TGTGCCAGCAGAGTGATCTACGAGCAGTACTTC

v_call: TRBV21-1
clone_size: NA
d_call: NA
j_call: TRBJ2-7
cdr3_aa: CASSKDESPSGIRYEQYF
cdr3_nt: TGTGCCAGCAGCAAAGATGAGTCCCCTAGCGGGATAAGGTACGAGCAGTACTTC

v_call: TRBV18
clone_size: once
d_call: NA
j_call: TRBJ1-5
cdr3_aa: CASSPRVAAGNQPQHF
cdr3_nt: TGTGCCAGCTCACCCCGGGTAGCGGCAGGCAATCAGCCCCAGCATTTT

v_call: TRBV10-2
clone_size: once
d_call: NA
j_call: TRBJ2-7
cdr3_aa: CAIRSTSSYEQYF
cdr3_nt: TGCGCCATCAGGTCGACTAGCTCCTACGAGCAGTACTTC

v_call: TRBV27
clone_size: NA
d_call: TRBD2
j_call: TRBJ2-5
cdr3_aa: CASSQLAGRQETQYF
cdr3_nt: TGTGCCAGCAGCCAACTAGCGGGGCGCCAAGAGACCCAGTACTTC

v_call: TRBV4-2
clone_size: NA
d_call: NA
j_call: TRBJ1-5
cdr3_aa: CASTSSPLRYRENQPQHF
cdr3_nt: TGTGCCAGCACCTCAAGCCCCCTCCGCTACAGGGAAAATCAGCCCCAGCATTTT

v_call: TRBV6-2/TRBV6-3
clone_size: medium-sized
d_call: NA
j_call: TRBJ1-5
cdr3_aa: CASSYRQNQPQHF
cdr3_nt: TGTGCCAGCAGTTACCGACAGAATCAGCCCCAGCATTTT

v_call: TRBV28
clone_size: NA
d_call: TRBD1
j_call: TRBJ1-4
cdr3_aa: CASSLTGQREKLFF
cdr3_nt: TGTGCCAGCAGTTTAACGGGACAGAGGGAAAAACTGTTTTTT

v_call: TRBV20-1
clone_size: NA
d_call: NA
j_call: TRBJ1-2
cdr3_aa: CSADRFLVGYTF
cdr3_nt: TGCAGTGCAGACAGGTTTTTGGTTGGCTACACCTTC

v_call: TRBV27
clone_size: NA
d_call: NA
j_call: TRBJ1-5
cdr3_aa: CASRPLWDIYQPQHF
cdr3_nt: TGTGCCAGCAGGCCCCTCTGGGACATTTATCAGCCCCAGCATTTT

v_call: TRBV6-5
clone_size: NA
d_call: NA
j_call: TRBJ1-5
cdr3_aa: CASSYSWKGNQPQHF
cdr3_nt: TGTGCCAGCAGTTACTCGTGGAAAGGCAATCAGCCCCAGCATTTT

v_call: TRBV7-2
clone_size: NA
d_call: NA
j_call: TRBJ1-5
cdr3_aa: CASSFQGQPQHF
cdr3_nt: TGTGCCAGCAGCTTCCAGGGGCAGCCCCAGCATTTT

v_call: TRBV6-5
clone_size: NA
d_call: TRBD1
j_call: TRBJ1-2
cdr3_aa: CASSYGTEYGYTF
cdr3_nt: TGTGCCAGCAGTTATGGGACAGAGTATGGCTACACCTTC

v_call: TRBV12-3/TRBV12-4
clone_size: NA
d_call: TRBD1
j_call: TRBJ1-6
cdr3_aa: CASSPRTGLNNSPLHF
cdr3_nt: TGTGCCAGCAGCCCTCGGACAGGGCTTAATAATTCACCCCTCCACTTT

v_call: TRBV7-2
clone_size: few
d_call: NA
j_call: TRBJ1-5
cdr3_aa: CASSLVSGFNQPQHF
cdr3_nt: TGTGCCAGCAGCTTAGTGTCAGGGTTCAATCAGCCCCAGCATTTT

v_call: TRBV7-9
clone_size: NA
d_call: NA
j_call: TRBJ1-1
cdr3_aa: CASSRRNGLLIEAFF
cdr3_nt: TGTGCCAGCAGCCGCCGCAATGGACTCTTAATAGAAGCTTTCTTT

v_call: TRBV6-2/TRBV6-3
clone_size: few
d_call: NA
j_call: TRBJ1-2
cdr3_aa: CASNYRRGLYGYTF
cdr3_nt: TGTGCCAGCAACTACCGTCGGGGGCTCTATGGCTACACCTTC

v_call: TRBV6-1
clone_size: NA
d_call: NA
j_call: TRBJ1-2
cdr3_aa: CASSEASTGLEGDYGYTF
cdr3_nt: TGTGCCAGCAGTGAAGCAAGTACGGGACTGGAGGGCGACTATGGCTACACCTTC

v_call: TRBV7-9
clone_size: NA
d_call: TRBD1
j_call: TRBJ2-2
cdr3_aa: CASSAGTGRNTGELFF
cdr3_nt: TGTGCCAGCAGCGCTGGGACAGGGAGAAACACCGGGGAGCTGTTTTTT

v_call: TRBV20-1
clone_size: NA
d_call: NA
j_call: TRBJ1-2
cdr3_aa: CSARDQRSSYGYTF
cdr3_nt: TGCAGTGCTAGAGATCAAAGGAGCAGCTATGGCTACACCTTC

v_call: TRBV7-8
clone_size: NA
d_call: NA
j_call: TRBJ2-5
cdr3_aa: CASSLGLRETQYF
cdr3_nt: TGTGCCAGCAGCCTAGGGTTACGGGAGACCCAGTACTTC

v_call: TRBV27
clone_size: few
d_call: NA
j_call: TRBJ1-6
cdr3_aa: CASSDRINSPLHF
cdr3_nt: TGTGCCAGCAGTGACAGGATCAATTCACCCCTCCACTTT